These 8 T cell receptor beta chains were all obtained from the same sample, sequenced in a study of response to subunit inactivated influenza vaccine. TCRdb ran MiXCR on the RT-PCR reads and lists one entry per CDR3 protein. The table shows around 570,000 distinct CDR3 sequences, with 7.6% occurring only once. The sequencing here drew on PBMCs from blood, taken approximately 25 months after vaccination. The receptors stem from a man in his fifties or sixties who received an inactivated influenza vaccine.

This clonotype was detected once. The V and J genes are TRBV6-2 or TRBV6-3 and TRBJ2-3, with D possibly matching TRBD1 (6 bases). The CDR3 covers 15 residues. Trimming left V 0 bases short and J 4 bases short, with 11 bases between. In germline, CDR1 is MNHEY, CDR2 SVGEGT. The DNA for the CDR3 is TGTGCCAGCAGTTACTCGAGGACAGCCGCAGATACGCAGTATTTT. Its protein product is CASSYSRTAADTQYF.

CDR3 DNA sequence: TGTGCCAGCAGGGGGACAGGGATGGAGAACACCGGGGAGCTGTTTTTT. As protein: CASRGTGMENTGELFF. This rearrangement joins TRBV12-3 or TRBV12-4 to TRBJ2-2; 9 bases agree with TRBD1. There are 16 residues in the CDR3. The V segment lost 6 bases and the J segment 1 base; nucleotides outside the gene matches: 6.

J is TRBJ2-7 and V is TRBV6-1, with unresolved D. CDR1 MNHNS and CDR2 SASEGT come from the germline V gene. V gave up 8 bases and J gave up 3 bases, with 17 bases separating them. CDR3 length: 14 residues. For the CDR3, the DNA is TGTGCCAGCGATGCCTGGTGGGGAATCTACGAGCAGTACTTC. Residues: CASDAWWGIYEQYF.

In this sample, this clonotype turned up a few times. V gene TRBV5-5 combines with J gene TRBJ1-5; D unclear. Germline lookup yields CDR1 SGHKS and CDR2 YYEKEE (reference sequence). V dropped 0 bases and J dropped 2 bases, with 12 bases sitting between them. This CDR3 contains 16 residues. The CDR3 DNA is TGTGCCAGCAGCTTGGATGGAGGTACTGGCAATCAGCCCCAGCATTTT. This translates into CASSLDGGTGNQPQHF.

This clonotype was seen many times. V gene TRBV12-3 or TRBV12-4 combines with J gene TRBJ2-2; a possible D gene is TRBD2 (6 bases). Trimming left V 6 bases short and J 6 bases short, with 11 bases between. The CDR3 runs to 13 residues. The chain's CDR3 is CASSFGGPGELFF. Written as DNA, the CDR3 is TGTGCCAGCAGCTTCGGGGGACCCGGGGAGCTGTTTTTT.

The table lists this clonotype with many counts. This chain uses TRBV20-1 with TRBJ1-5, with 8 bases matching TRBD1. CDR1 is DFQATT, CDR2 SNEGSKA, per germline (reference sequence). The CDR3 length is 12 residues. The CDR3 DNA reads TGCAGGGTAGGACAGGGAAATCAGCCCCAGCATTTT. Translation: CRVGQGNQPQHF.

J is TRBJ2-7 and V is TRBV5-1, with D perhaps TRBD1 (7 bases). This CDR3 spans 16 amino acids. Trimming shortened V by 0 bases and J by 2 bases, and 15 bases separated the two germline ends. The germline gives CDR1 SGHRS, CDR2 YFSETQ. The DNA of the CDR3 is TGCGCCAGCAGCTTGGGCGGGACAGAGTTCCCCTACGAGCAGTACTTC. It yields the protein CASSLGGTEFPYEQYF.

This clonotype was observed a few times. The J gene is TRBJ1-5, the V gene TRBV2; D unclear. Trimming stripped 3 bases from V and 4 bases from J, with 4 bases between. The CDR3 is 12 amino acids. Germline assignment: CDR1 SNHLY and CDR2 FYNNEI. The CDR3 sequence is CASSEDNQPQHF. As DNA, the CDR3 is TGTGCCAGCAGTGAGGATAATCAGCCCCAGCATTTT.